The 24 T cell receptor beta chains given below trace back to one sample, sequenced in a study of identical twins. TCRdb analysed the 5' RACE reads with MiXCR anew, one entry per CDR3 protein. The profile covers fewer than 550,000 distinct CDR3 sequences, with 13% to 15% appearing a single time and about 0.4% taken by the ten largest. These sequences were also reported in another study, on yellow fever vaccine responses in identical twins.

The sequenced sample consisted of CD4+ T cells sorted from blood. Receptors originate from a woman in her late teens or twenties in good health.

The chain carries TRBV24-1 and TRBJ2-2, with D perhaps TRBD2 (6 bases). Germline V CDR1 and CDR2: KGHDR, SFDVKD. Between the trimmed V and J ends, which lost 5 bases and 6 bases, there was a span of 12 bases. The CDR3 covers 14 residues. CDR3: CATSGLGAAGELFF. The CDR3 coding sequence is TGTGCCACCAGTGGACTAGGGGCCGCCGGGGAGCTGTTTTTT.

DNA for the CDR3: TGTGCCAGCAGAGAAAATGGACAGAAAGAGACCCAGTACTTC. Translation gives CASRENGQKETQYF. The chain employs TRBV2 and TRBJ2-5, with D perhaps matching TRBD1 (6 bases). The germline V gene encodes CDR1 SNHLY and CDR2 FYNNEI. V was trimmed by 6 bases and J by 3 bases, leaving 14 bases between them. The CDR3 covers 14 residues. The full variable domain, its missing parts supplied by reference TRBV2 and TRBJ2-5, is EPEVTQTPSHQVTQMGQEVILRCVPISNHLYFYWYRQILGQKVEFLVSFYNNEISEKSEIFDDQFSVERPDGSNFTLKIRSTKLEDSAMYFCASRENGQKETQYFGPGTRLLVL.

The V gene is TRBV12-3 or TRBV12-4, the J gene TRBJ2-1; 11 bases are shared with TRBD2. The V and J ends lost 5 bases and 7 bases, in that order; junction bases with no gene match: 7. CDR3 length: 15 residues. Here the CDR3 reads CASSRLAGGWNEQFF. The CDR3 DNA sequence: TGTGCCAGCAGTCGCCTAGCGGGAGGTTGGAATGAGCAGTTCTTC.

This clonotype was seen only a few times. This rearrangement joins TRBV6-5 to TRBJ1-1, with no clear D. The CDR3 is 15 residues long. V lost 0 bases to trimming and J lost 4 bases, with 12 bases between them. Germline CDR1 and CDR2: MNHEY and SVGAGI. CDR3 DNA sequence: TGTGCCAGCAGTTACTCGGCCACCTGGGGCACTGAAGCTTTCTTT. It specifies CASSYSATWGTEAFF.

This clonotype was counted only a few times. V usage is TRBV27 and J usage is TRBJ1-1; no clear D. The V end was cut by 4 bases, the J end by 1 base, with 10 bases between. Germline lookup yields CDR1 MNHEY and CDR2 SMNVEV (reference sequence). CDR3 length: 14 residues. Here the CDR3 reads CASSSRVQNTEAFF. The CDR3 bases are TGTGCCAGCAGTTCGAGGGTCCAGAACACTGAAGCTTTCTTT.

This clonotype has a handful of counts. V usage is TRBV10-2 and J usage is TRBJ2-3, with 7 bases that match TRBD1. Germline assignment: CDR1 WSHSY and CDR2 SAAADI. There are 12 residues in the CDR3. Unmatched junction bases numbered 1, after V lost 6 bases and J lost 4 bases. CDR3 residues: CASSDRADTQYF. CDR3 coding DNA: TGCGCCAGCAGCGACAGGGCAGATACGCAGTATTTT.

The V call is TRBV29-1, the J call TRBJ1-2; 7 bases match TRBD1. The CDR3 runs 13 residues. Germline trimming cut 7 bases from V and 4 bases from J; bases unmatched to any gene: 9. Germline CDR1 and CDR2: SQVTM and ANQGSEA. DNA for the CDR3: TGCAGCGGGGGGGACAGCCACCTCTATGGCTACACCTTC. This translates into CSGGDSHLYGYTF.

The CDR3 DNA sequence: TGCAGCGCTCTCGGACAGGGGTGGGGTCAGCCCCAGCATTTT. Protein sequence: CSALGQGWGQPQHF. The rearrangement joins TRBV29-1 to TRBJ1-5, with 9 nucleotides matching TRBD1. Germline V gene lookup returns CDR1 SQVTM and CDR2 ANQGSEA. The V gene end was trimmed by 7 bases and the J gene end by 6 bases; junction bases not matched to a gene: 10. CDR3 length: 14 residues.

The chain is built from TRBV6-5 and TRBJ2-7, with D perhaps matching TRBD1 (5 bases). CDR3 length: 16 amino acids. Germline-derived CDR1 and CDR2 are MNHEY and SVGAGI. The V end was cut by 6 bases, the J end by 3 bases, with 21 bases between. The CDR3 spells CASSYNRNRLYYEQYV. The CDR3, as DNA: TGTGCCAGCAGCTACAATAGGAACAGGCTTTACTACGAGCAGTACGTC.

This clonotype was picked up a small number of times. The DNA of the CDR3 is TGTGCCAGCAGCTTAGGGCGAGGGACCTATAATTCACCCCTCCACTTT. It specifies CASSLGRGTYNSPLHF. The chain links TRBV11-2 to TRBJ1-6; no firm D call. This CDR3 comprises 16 residues. V lost 1 base, J lost 2 bases, and 9 bases lay in between. CDR1 is SGHAT, CDR2 FQNNGV, per germline.

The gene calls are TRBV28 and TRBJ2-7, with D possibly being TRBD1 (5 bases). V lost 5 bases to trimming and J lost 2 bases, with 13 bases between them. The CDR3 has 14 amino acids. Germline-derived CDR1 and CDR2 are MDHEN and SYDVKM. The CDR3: CASSGHTFPYEQYF. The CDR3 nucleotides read TGTGCCAGCAGTGGACATACATTTCCCTACGAGCAGTACTTC. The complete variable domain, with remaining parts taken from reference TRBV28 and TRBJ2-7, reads DVKVTQSSRYLVKRTGEKVFLECVQDMDHENMFWYRQDPGLGLRLIYFSYDVKMKEKGDIPEGYSVSREKKERFSLILESASTNQTSMYLCASSGHTFPYEQYFGPGTRLTVT.

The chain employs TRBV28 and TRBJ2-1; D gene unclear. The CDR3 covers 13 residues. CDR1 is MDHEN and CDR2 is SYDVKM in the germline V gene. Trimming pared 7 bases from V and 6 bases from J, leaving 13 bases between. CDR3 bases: TGTGCCAGCACGCTTATAATAGGCAATGAGCAGTTCTTC. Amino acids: CASTLIIGNEQFF.

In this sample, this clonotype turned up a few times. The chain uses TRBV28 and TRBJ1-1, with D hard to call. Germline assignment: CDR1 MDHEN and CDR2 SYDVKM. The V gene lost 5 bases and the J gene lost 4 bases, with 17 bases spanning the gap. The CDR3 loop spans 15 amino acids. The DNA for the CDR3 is TGTGCCAGCAGTCCGGGTCGGAATCGTGGCACTGAAGCTTTCTTT. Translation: CASSPGRNRGTEAFF. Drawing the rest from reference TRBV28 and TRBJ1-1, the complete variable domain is DVKVTQSSRYLVKRTGEKVFLECVQDMDHENMFWYRQDPGLGLRLIYFSYDVKMKEKGDIPEGYSVSREKKERFSLILESASTNQTSMYLCASSPGRNRGTEAFFGQGTRLTVV.

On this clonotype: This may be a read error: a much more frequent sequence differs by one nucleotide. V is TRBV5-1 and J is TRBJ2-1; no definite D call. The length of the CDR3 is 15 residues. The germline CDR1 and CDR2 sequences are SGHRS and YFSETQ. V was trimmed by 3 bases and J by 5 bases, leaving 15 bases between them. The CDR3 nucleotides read TGCGCCAGCAGCTGGACCCGATCGTCCCACAATGAGCAGTTCTTC. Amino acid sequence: CASSWTRSSHNEQFF.

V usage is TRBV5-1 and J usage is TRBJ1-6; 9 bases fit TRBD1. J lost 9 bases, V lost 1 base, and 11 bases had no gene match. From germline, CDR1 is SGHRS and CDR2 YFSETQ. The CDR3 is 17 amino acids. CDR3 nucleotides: TGCGCCAGCAGCTTGAGCTTTACTGGACAGGGGTCTTCACCCCTCCACTTT. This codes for CASSLSFTGQGSSPLHF.

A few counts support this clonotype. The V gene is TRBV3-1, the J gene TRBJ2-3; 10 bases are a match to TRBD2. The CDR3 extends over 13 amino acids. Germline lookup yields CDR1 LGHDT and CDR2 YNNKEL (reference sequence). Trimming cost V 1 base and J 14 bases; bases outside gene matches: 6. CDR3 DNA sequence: TGTGCCAGCAGCCAAGGAGCGGGAGGGCCTGGGTATTTT. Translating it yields CASSQGAGGPGYF.

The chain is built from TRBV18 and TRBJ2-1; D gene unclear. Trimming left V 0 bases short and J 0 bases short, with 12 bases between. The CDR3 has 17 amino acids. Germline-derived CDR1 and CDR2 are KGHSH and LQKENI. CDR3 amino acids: CASSPPSRPSSYNEQFF. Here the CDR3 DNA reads TGTGCCAGCTCACCACCCAGCAGACCCAGCTCCTACAATGAGCAGTTCTTC.

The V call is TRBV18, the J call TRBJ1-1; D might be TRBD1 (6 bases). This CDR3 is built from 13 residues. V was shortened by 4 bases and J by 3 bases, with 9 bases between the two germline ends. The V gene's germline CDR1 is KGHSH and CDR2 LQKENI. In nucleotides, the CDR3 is TGTGCCAGCTCACAGGGGGAACACACTGAAGCTTTCTTT. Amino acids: CASSQGEHTEAFF.

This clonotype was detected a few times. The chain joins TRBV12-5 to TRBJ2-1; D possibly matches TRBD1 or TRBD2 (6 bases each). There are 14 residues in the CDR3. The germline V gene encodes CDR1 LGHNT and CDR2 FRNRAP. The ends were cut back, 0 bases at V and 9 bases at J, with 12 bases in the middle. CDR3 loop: CASGLVLGGGEQFF. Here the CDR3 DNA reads TGTGCTAGTGGTTTGGTACTGGGGGGCGGTGAGCAGTTCTTC.

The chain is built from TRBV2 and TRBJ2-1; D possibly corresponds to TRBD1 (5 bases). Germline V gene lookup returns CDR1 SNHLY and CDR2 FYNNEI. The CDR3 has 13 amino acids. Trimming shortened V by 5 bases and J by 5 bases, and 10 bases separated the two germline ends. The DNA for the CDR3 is TGTGCCAGCAGTATGGCAGGGAACAATGAGCAGTTCTTC. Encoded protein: CASSMAGNNEQFF. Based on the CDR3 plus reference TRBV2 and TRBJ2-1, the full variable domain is EPEVTQTPSHQVTQMGQEVILRCVPISNHLYFYWYRQILGQKVEFLVSFYNNEISEKSEIFDDQFSVERPDGSNFTLKIRSTKLEDSAMYFCASSMAGNNEQFFGPGTRLTVL.

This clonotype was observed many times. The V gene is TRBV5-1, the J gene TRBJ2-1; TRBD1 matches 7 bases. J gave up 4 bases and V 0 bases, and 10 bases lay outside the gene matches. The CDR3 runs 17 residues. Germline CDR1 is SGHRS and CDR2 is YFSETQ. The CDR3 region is CASSLALAGGGYNEQFF. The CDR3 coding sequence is TGCGCCAGCAGCTTGGCGTTGGCAGGGGGTGGTTACAATGAGCAGTTCTTC.

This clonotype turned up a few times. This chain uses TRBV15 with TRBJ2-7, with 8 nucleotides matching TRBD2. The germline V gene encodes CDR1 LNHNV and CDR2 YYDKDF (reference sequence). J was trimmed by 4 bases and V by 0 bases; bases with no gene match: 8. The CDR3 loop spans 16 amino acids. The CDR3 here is CATSRDRIAGLYEQYF. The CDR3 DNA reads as TGTGCCACCAGCAGAGATAGAATAGCGGGATTATACGAGCAGTACTTC.

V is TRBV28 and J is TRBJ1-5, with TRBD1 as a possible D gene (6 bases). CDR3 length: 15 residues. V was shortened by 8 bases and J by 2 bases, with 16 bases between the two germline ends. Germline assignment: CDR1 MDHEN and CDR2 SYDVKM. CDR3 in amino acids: CASGPGAARNQPQHF. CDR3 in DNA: TGTGCCAGCGGTCCGGGGGCGGCTCGCAATCAGCCCCAGCATTTT.

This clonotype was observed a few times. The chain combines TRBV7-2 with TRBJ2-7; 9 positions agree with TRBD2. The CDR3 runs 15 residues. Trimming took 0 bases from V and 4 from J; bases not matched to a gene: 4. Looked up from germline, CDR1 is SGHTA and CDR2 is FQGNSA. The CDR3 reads CASSLAGTSNYEQYF. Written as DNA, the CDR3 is TGTGCCAGCAGCTTAGCGGGGACTAGCAATTACGAGCAGTACTTC.